The source of this T cell receptor (beta chain) is a study of identical twins. TCRdb reprocessed the 5' RACE reads with MiXCR, giving one entry per CDR3 protein. The table includes hundreds of thousands of distinct CDR3 sequences, approximately 18% detected once. J lost 4 bases, V lost 5 bases, and 9 bases had no gene match. Per the germline V gene, CDR1 is SGHVS and CDR2 is FQNEAQ. CDR3 length equals 15 residues. The data also belong to a second study, concerning T cells expressing NK-cell markers. That investigation notes: Investigators obtained TCR beta repertoires from sorted CD3+CD56+NKG2C+, CD3+CD56+NKG2C- and CD3+CD56-NKG2C+ T cells.

Input material: PBMCs. The origin of this receptor is a young woman in good health. The chain uses TRBV7-8 and TRBJ2-7; TRBD2 agrees at 9 bases. CDR3 nucleotides: TGTGCCAGCAGCAGTCCTAGCGGGAATCAATACGAGCAGTACTTC. This encodes CASSSPSGNQYEQYF.